Presented here are 18 T cell receptor beta chains from one specimen sequenced in a study of beta chain features in type 1 diabetes. Expressed TCRB transcripts got sequenced, as all isolated RNA was reverse transcribed. Produced via immunoSEQ multiplex PCR; TCRdb's table is partial and in-frame only. The sample yields approximately 150,000 clones, about 13% seen once. Notes on the study in general: Researchers report that Type 1 diabetes patients had moderately but significantly shorter TCRB CDR3s across all four CD4+ subsets.

No antigen has been identified for these receptors. What was sequenced was central memory CD4+ T cells from blood. Every receptor here comes from a man in his late teens or twenties with type 1 diabetes.

There are a few counts of this clone. The V call is TRBV7-8, the J call TRBJ1-2; D is possibly TRBD1 (5 bases). Germline V lookup: CDR1 SGHVS, CDR2 FQNEAQ. CDR3 size: 13 residues. Trimming stripped 0 bases from V and 6 bases from J, with 8 bases between. The CDR3 DNA reads TGTGCCAGCAGCTTAGCAGGGACGAATGGCTACACCTTC. This codes for CASSLAGTNGYTF.

V usage is TRBV27 and J usage is TRBJ1-3; the D is unclear. CDR1 MNHEY and CDR2 SMNVEV come from the germline V gene (reference sequence). V gave up 4 bases and J gave up 0 bases, with 7 bases separating them. This CDR3 is 14 amino acids long. The CDR3 sequence: CASSSPGSGNTIYF. In nucleotides, the CDR3 is TGTGCCAGCAGTTCCCCGGGCTCTGGAAACACCATATATTTT.

The chain is built from TRBV19 and TRBJ1-1, with unresolved D. The CDR3 extends over 13 amino acids. The V gene's germline CDR1 is LNHDA and CDR2 SQIVND (reference sequence). V lost 3 bases and J 4 bases, leaving 9 bases between the germline ends. CDR3 in DNA: TGTGCCAGTAGTATTAAAGCAGCCACTGAAGCTTTCTTT. Protein product: CASSIKAATEAFF.

This clone is classed as medium-sized. In the same sample, other DNA sequences code for this CDR3. The rearrangement joins TRBV5-1 to TRBJ2-7; TRBD1 or TRBD2 may be the D gene (5 bases each). Germline V gene sequence: CDR1 SGHRS, CDR2 YFSETQ. V was pared by 0 bases and J by 4 bases, with 14 bases between. The length of the CDR3 is 15 residues. The CDR3 loop reads CASSLGSGPGYEQYF. The CDR3 DNA follows: TGCGCCAGCAGCTTGGGATCGGGACCAGGGTACGAGCAGTACTTC.

The chain employs TRBV4-1 and TRBJ2-1; maybe TRBD2 (7 bases). This CDR3 is 14 amino acids long. The germline V gene has CDR1 MGHRA and CDR2 YSYEKL. The V and J ends lost 2 bases and 9 bases respectively, with 14 bases between them. CDR3 bases: TGCGCCAGCAGCCAACAAAGGGGGGGGAGTGAGCAGTTCTTC. This encodes CASSQQRGGSEQFF.

This clone came up a few times. This chain uses TRBV7-9 with TRBJ2-5; perhaps TRBD2 as D (5 bases). This CDR3 has 13 residues. V shed 0 bases and J shed 5 bases, with 7 bases lying between them. CDR1 and CDR2 from the germline V gene are SEHNR and FQNEAQ (reference sequence). CDR3 region: CASSLATGETQYF. The CDR3 DNA follows: TGTGCCAGCAGCTTAGCTACGGGGGAGACCCAGTACTTC.

The chain employs TRBV11-1 and TRBJ1-1, with 9 positions matching TRBD1. CDR3 size: 16 residues. V was pared by 3 bases and J by 0 bases, with 5 bases of the junction left unmatched. From germline, CDR1 is SGHAT and CDR2 FQDESV (reference sequence). As DNA, the CDR3 is TGTGCCAGCAGCTTGCCGACAGGGGGAATGAACACTGAAGCTTTCTTT. Protein product: CASSLPTGGMNTEAFF.

This clone has only a few counts. This sequence joins TRBV5-1 and TRBJ2-5; D gene unclear. V was trimmed by 4 bases and J by 5 bases, leaving 6 bases between them. Germline CDR1 reads SGHRS; CDR2 reads YFSETQ. The CDR3 runs 11 residues. The CDR3 nucleotides are TGCGCCAGCAGCGCTTTGGAGACCCAGTACTTC. Translating it yields CASSALETQYF.

The sample holds a few counts of this clone. The chain is built from TRBV7-8 and TRBJ2-1; 8 bases map to TRBD2. The CDR3 has 17 residues. J lost 0 bases, V lost 1 base, and 5 bases had no gene match. The V gene's germline CDR1 is SGHVS and CDR2 FQNEAQ. CDR3 DNA sequence: TGTGCCAGCAGCTTAGTAGCGGGGACCAGCTCCTACAATGAGCAGTTCTTC. Residues: CASSLVAGTSSYNEQFF.

The rearrangement joins TRBV10-3 to TRBJ2-7; tentatively, D is TRBD1 (6 bases). Per germline, CDR1 ENHRY and CDR2 SYGVKD. Trimming cost V 0 bases and J 5 bases, with 11 bases left between them. This CDR3 is built from 14 residues. CDR3 in amino acids: CAISESTGSHEQYF. Here the CDR3 DNA reads TGTGCCATCAGTGAGTCGACAGGTTCCCACGAGCAGTACTTC.

J is TRBJ1-2 and V is TRBV4-1; no clear D gene. This CDR3 has 16 residues. Per germline, CDR1 MGHRA and CDR2 YSYEKL. The V and J ends lost 2 bases and 6 bases respectively, with 19 bases between them. CDR3 nucleotides: TGCGCCAGCAGCCAAAGATCGGGGATAACGAGAGATGGCTACACCTTC. Its protein is CASSQRSGITRDGYTF.

This clone has only a few counts. The chain is built from TRBV10-3 and TRBJ2-7; D is undetermined. Germline assignment: CDR1 ENHRY and CDR2 SYGVKD. V lost 7 bases and J lost 1, with 17 bases in between. CDR3 length: 15 amino acids. DNA for the CDR3: TGTGCCATCACCGATCCCACCCGCAGTTCCTACGAGCAGTACTTC. Translating gives CAITDPTRSSYEQYF.

This clone appeared a few times. J is TRBJ1-6 and V is TRBV7-8, with D uncertain. Per the germline V gene, CDR1 is SGHVS and CDR2 is FQNEAQ. Trimming removed 4 bases at V and 8 bases at J, with 12 bases between. The CDR3 is 14 residues long. The CDR3 DNA is TGTGCCAGCAGCTCCAGGACCTGGGATTCACCCCTCCACTTT. Its translation: CASSSRTWDSPLHF.

This clone was detected only a few times. The rearrangement links TRBV6-1 to TRBJ2-2; TRBD1 might be the D (6 bases). CDR1 and CDR2 (germline): MNHNS, SASEGT. Trimming pared 4 bases from V and 1 base from J, leaving 13 bases between. The CDR3 is 16 amino acids. This CDR3 is CASSAGQTRNTGELFF. The CDR3 DNA follows: TGTGCCAGCAGTGCCGGACAGACGAGGAACACCGGGGAGCTGTTTTTT.

A few counts support this clone. The J gene is TRBJ2-2, the V gene TRBV25-1; D is perhaps TRBD1 (5 bases). The germline gives CDR1 MGHDK, CDR2 SYGVNS. The CDR3 loop spans 14 amino acids. The V and J ends lost 6 bases and 4 bases respectively, with 12 bases between them. CDR3: CASRSAGSTGELFF. The CDR3 bases are TGTGCCAGCAGATCGGCAGGGTCCACCGGGGAGCTGTTTTTT.

This clone has a handful of counts. This rearrangement joins TRBV29-1 to TRBJ1-1; D unresolved. The CDR3 loop spans 12 amino acids. Germline V gene lookup returns CDR1 SQVTM and CDR2 ANQGSEA. V lost 7 bases and J 5 bases, leaving 14 bases between the germline ends. The CDR3 region is CSALTPGTEAFF. The CDR3 DNA reads as TGCAGCGCCCTGACCCCGGGAACTGAAGCTTTCTTT.

The table lists this clone with a few counts. This rearrangement joins TRBV6-5 to TRBJ2-7; 11 bases match TRBD1. Germline CDR1 reads MNHEY; CDR2 reads SVGAGI. With V trimmed by 2 bases and J by 2 bases, 5 bases remained unmatched. The CDR3 length is 16 residues. The DNA of the CDR3 is TGTGCCAGCAGTTACCGGGGACAGGGGGAACCCTACGAGCAGTACTTC. As protein: CASSYRGQGEPYEQYF.

This clone has a handful of counts. This chain uses TRBV10-3 with TRBJ1-6, with D perhaps matching TRBD1 (5 bases). Deletions cut 8 bases from V and 7 bases from J, with 12 bases between. CDR1 ENHRY and CDR2 SYGVKD come from the germline V gene. This CDR3 is built from 13 residues. The CDR3 region has the DNA TGTGCCATCTGTGGGGGGATCAATTCACCCCTCCACTTT. It is translated as CAICGGINSPLHF.